These T cell receptor beta chains were read from a single sample in a study of T-cell memory formation after mild COVID-19. TCRdb itself ran the 5' RACE reads through MiXCR, one entry per CDR3 protein. The table includes about 270,000 distinct CDR3 sequences, 15% to 20% detected once. The sample was PBMCs or a T cell subset sorted from them (not recorded which). The origin of the receptors is a man between 18 and 29 years old who had mild COVID-19 (a few samples of this study predate the infection). Cell type and time point are not known. The CDR3 runs from the conserved cysteine through the conserved F or W. D genes are given only for firm matches. Some rows mark clone size as missing; the rest say once, few, many or name a class of expanded clone.

v_gene: TRBV9
abundance: .
j_gene: TRBJ1-1
d_gene: .
CDR3nt: TGTGCCAGCAGCGTATTCTTGAACACTGAAGCTTTCTTT
CDR3aa: CASSVFLNTEAFF

v_gene: TRBV28
abundance: .
j_gene: TRBJ2-5
d_gene: TRBD2
CDR3nt: TGTGCCAGCAGCAGTGGACTAGCGGGGGGTCGGGAGACCCAGTACTTC
CDR3aa: CASSSGLAGGRETQYF

v_gene: TRBV7-8
abundance: few
j_gene: TRBJ1-2
d_gene: .
CDR3nt: TGTGCCAGCAGCTTAGCAAGGGGTCTTAACTATGGCTACACCTTC
CDR3aa: CASSLARGLNYGYTF

v_gene: TRBV4-1
abundance: few
j_gene: TRBJ2-5
d_gene: .
CDR3nt: TGCGCCAGCAGCCAAGAGCCGGGGGCCCAAGAGACCCAGTACTTC
CDR3aa: CASSQEPGAQETQYF

v_gene: TRBV5-1
abundance: .
j_gene: TRBJ1-3
d_gene: .
CDR3nt: TGCGCCAGCAGCTTGGGGGCAGCTGGAAACACCATATATTTT
CDR3aa: CASSLGAAGNTIYF

v_gene: TRBV12-3/TRBV12-4
abundance: many
j_gene: TRBJ1-5
d_gene: .
CDR3nt: TGTGCCAGCAGTTTTTGGGGAGTGAATCAGCCCCAGCATTTT
CDR3aa: CASSFWGVNQPQHF

v_gene: TRBV7-9
abundance: .
j_gene: TRBJ1-2
d_gene: TRBD1
CDR3nt: TGTGCCAGCAGCGATAGCGGGACAGGGGGCTATTATGGCTACACCTTC
CDR3aa: CASSDSGTGGYYGYTF

v_gene: TRBV5-4
abundance: .
j_gene: TRBJ2-3
d_gene: TRBD1
CDR3nt: TGTGCCAGCAGCCTCCCGGGACAGCGCACAGATACGCAGTATTTT
CDR3aa: CASSLPGQRTDTQYF

v_gene: TRBV7-9
abundance: .
j_gene: TRBJ1-2
d_gene: .
CDR3nt: TGTGCCAGCAGCCCGGAAGAGGGTAGGGCTGGCTACACCTTC
CDR3aa: CASSPEEGRAGYTF

v_gene: TRBV11-3
abundance: .
j_gene: TRBJ2-3
d_gene: TRBD2
CDR3nt: TGTGCCAGCAGCGTCGGGAGCGGGAGAGGGACAGATACGCAGTATTTT
CDR3aa: CASSVGSGRGTDTQYF

v_gene: TRBV19
abundance: .
j_gene: TRBJ2-2
d_gene: TRBD1
CDR3nt: TGTGCCAGTAGTGTCACAGGGGTGTGGGCCGGGGAGCTGTTTTTT
CDR3aa: CASSVTGVWAGELFF

v_gene: TRBV6-4
abundance: few
j_gene: TRBJ1-5
d_gene: TRBD1
CDR3nt: TGTGCCAGCAGCGAAGGGGGCCAGCCCCAGCATTTT
CDR3aa: CASSEGGQPQHF

v_gene: TRBV4-1
abundance: few
j_gene: TRBJ2-7
d_gene: .
CDR3nt: TGCGCCAGCAGCCTAATGGTGGTGCGGGACGAGCAGTACTTC
CDR3aa: CASSLMVVRDEQYF

v_gene: TRBV7-2
abundance: few
j_gene: TRBJ2-2
d_gene: .
CDR3nt: TGTGCCAGCAGCTTAGAGCCGGGACGCATGAACACCGGGGAGCTGTTTTTT
CDR3aa: CASSLEPGRMNTGELFF

v_gene: TRBV20-1
abundance: .
j_gene: TRBJ1-1
d_gene: .
CDR3nt: TGCAGTGCCAAAACAGGTAACACTGAAGCTTTCTTT
CDR3aa: CSAKTGNTEAFF

v_gene: TRBV12-3/TRBV12-4
abundance: many
j_gene: TRBJ2-5
d_gene: TRBD1
CDR3nt: TGTGCCAGCAGCCAGACAGGGGACCAAGAGACCCAGTACTTC
CDR3aa: CASSQTGDQETQYF

v_gene: TRBV7-2
abundance: .
j_gene: TRBJ1-1
d_gene: .
CDR3nt: TGTGCCAGCACCCCGTCTCGTAACACTGAAGCTTTCTTT
CDR3aa: CASTPSRNTEAFF

v_gene: TRBV6-1
abundance: many
j_gene: TRBJ2-5
d_gene: TRBD2
CDR3nt: TGTGCCAGCAGTGGACTAGCGGGGGGAGAGACCCAGTACTTC
CDR3aa: CASSGLAGGETQYF

v_gene: TRBV7-9
abundance: many
j_gene: TRBJ2-1
d_gene: .
CDR3nt: TGTGCCAGCAGTCCTAATCGGGGGAGCTCCTACAATGAGCAGTTCTTC
CDR3aa: CASSPNRGSSYNEQFF

v_gene: TRBV5-1
abundance: .
j_gene: TRBJ2-2
d_gene: TRBD1
CDR3nt: TGCGCCAGCAGCTTAGGACAGGTTCATGATGAGCTGTTTTTT
CDR3aa: CASSLGQVHDELFF

v_gene: TRBV6-6
abundance: few
j_gene: TRBJ2-1
d_gene: TRBD1
CDR3nt: TGTGCCAGCAGTTACGAGGCAGGGGGCATTTACAATGAGCAGTTCTTC
CDR3aa: CASSYEAGGIYNEQFF

v_gene: TRBV3-1
abundance: few
j_gene: TRBJ2-3
d_gene: TRBD1
CDR3nt: TGTGCCAGCAGCCGGGACAGAGGAGCAGATACGCAGTATTTT
CDR3aa: CASSRDRGADTQYF

v_gene: TRBV20-1
abundance: .
j_gene: TRBJ2-3
d_gene: .
CDR3nt: TGCAGTGCCGGAGACTCAACGGCCAGCACAGATACGCAGTATTTT
CDR3aa: CSAGDSTASTDTQYF

v_gene: TRBV28
abundance: .
j_gene: TRBJ1-4
d_gene: TRBD1
CDR3nt: TGTGCCAGCAGCTCCGGACAGGGGAGTGAAAAACTGTTTTTT
CDR3aa: CASSSGQGSEKLFF

v_gene: TRBV4-1
abundance: many
j_gene: TRBJ2-5
d_gene: TRBD2
CDR3nt: TGCGCCAGCAGCCAAGCGGCGGGGGGGCCAATGGAGACCCAGTACTTC
CDR3aa: CASSQAAGGPMETQYF

v_gene: TRBV7-6
abundance: .
j_gene: TRBJ2-1
d_gene: .
CDR3nt: TGTGCCAGCAGCTTACTTACGACCTACAATGAGCAGTTCTTC
CDR3aa: CASSLLTTYNEQFF

v_gene: TRBV6-1
abundance: many
j_gene: TRBJ1-6
d_gene: TRBD1
CDR3nt: TGTGCCAGCAGTTCTACTCAGGGGGTCCCCCTCCACTTT
CDR3aa: CASSSTQGVPLHF

v_gene: TRBV11-2
abundance: .
j_gene: TRBJ2-2
d_gene: .
CDR3nt: TGTGCCAGCGGCAGGAACACCGGGGAGCTGTTTTTT
CDR3aa: CASGRNTGELFF

v_gene: TRBV3-1
abundance: few
j_gene: TRBJ1-3
d_gene: .
CDR3nt: TGTGCCAGCAGCCACAAGGACAGACCTGGAAACACCATATATTTT
CDR3aa: CASSHKDRPGNTIYF

v_gene: TRBV6-5
abundance: .
j_gene: TRBJ2-5
d_gene: .
CDR3nt: TGTGCCAGCGGATTGCGGGGGCCAAAAGAGACCCAGTACTTC
CDR3aa: CASGLRGPKETQYF

v_gene: TRBV7-2
abundance: many
j_gene: TRBJ2-2
d_gene: .
CDR3nt: TGTGCCAGCAGCTCGCAGGGGAGGATAAACGGGGAGCTGTTTTTT
CDR3aa: CASSSQGRINGELFF

v_gene: TRBV12-3/TRBV12-4
abundance: .
j_gene: TRBJ2-3
d_gene: .
CDR3nt: TGTGCCAGCAGCAGAACCCGACTAAGCACAGATACGCAGTATTTT
CDR3aa: CASSRTRLSTDTQYF

v_gene: TRBV24-1
abundance: .
j_gene: TRBJ2-6
d_gene: TRBD1
CDR3nt: TGTGCCACCAGTGGTGACAGGGGGGGATCTGGGGCCAACGTCCTGACTTTC
CDR3aa: CATSGDRGGSGANVLTF

v_gene: TRBV2
abundance: .
j_gene: TRBJ2-5
d_gene: .
CDR3nt: TGTGCCAGCAGTGAATCTCCCGTACCCCAGTACTTC
CDR3aa: CASSESPVPQYF

v_gene: TRBV5-8
abundance: many
j_gene: TRBJ2-5
d_gene: .
CDR3nt: TGTGCCAGCAGCTTGAGTGGCAGTGGGGAGACCCAGTACTTC
CDR3aa: CASSLSGSGETQYF

v_gene: TRBV7-8
abundance: .
j_gene: TRBJ1-2
d_gene: .
CDR3nt: TGTGCCAGCAGCTCCCCAAACCTGGACAGCCACTATGGCTACACCTTC
CDR3aa: CASSSPNLDSHYGYTF

v_gene: TRBV20-1
abundance: .
j_gene: TRBJ2-3
d_gene: .
CDR3nt: TGCAGTGCTAGAGCGGGGGGCCGGGGGGATACGCAGTATTTT
CDR3aa: CSARAGGRGDTQYF

v_gene: TRBV5-4
abundance: .
j_gene: TRBJ1-2
d_gene: .
CDR3nt: TGTGCCAGCAGTCCTGCGGGGGCGGGTCGCTATGGCTACACCTTC
CDR3aa: CASSPAGAGRYGYTF

v_gene: TRBV10-3
abundance: .
j_gene: TRBJ2-1
d_gene: .
CDR3nt: TGTGCCATCAGATCCCATGGGGGTAATGAGCAGTTCTTC
CDR3aa: CAIRSHGGNEQFF

v_gene: TRBV4-3
abundance: .
j_gene: TRBJ2-1
d_gene: .
CDR3nt: TGCGCCAGCAGCCAAGAGCCGAGGTCCAATGAGCAGTTCTTC
CDR3aa: CASSQEPRSNEQFF

v_gene: TRBV12-3/TRBV12-4
abundance: .
j_gene: TRBJ1-1
d_gene: .
CDR3nt: TGTGCCAGCAGCTCCCTGGGGGAGACTGAAGCTTTCTTT
CDR3aa: CASSSLGETEAFF

v_gene: TRBV18
abundance: many
j_gene: TRBJ1-2
d_gene: .
CDR3nt: TGTGCCAGCTCACCACAAGGGTATGGCTACACCTTC
CDR3aa: CASSPQGYGYTF

v_gene: TRBV6-5
abundance: .
j_gene: TRBJ2-1
d_gene: TRBD2
CDR3nt: TGTGCCAGCAGGCTTAACTTAGCGGGCCTGTTGCAGTTCTTC
CDR3aa: CASRLNLAGLLQFF

v_gene: TRBV7-2
abundance: few
j_gene: TRBJ2-3
d_gene: .
CDR3nt: TGTGCCAGCAGCTTGGGGCCTAGTAACACAGATACGCAGTATTTT
CDR3aa: CASSLGPSNTDTQYF

v_gene: TRBV24-1
abundance: .
j_gene: TRBJ1-3
d_gene: .
CDR3nt: TGTGCCACCAGTGATTCATCTGGAAACACCATATATTTT
CDR3aa: CATSDSSGNTIYF

v_gene: TRBV5-1
abundance: few
j_gene: TRBJ2-1
d_gene: .
CDR3nt: TGCGCCAGCAGCGAAGGGACACGAGTACAGGGTGAGCAGTTCTTC
CDR3aa: CASSEGTRVQGEQFF

v_gene: TRBV4-2
abundance: .
j_gene: TRBJ2-1
d_gene: .
CDR3nt: TGTGCCAGCAGCCCTAGTATACAGTACAATGAGCAGTTCTTC
CDR3aa: CASSPSIQYNEQFF

v_gene: TRBV5-6
abundance: .
j_gene: TRBJ2-1
d_gene: .
CDR3nt: TGTGCCAGCAGCTTGGGTACGGGGCCGAATGAGCAGTTCTTC
CDR3aa: CASSLGTGPNEQFF

v_gene: TRBV12-3/TRBV12-4
abundance: few
j_gene: TRBJ1-1
d_gene: .
CDR3nt: TGTGCCAGCAGTTTTTTGGAGGGACGAGCTTTCTTT
CDR3aa: CASSFLEGRAFF

v_gene: TRBV2
abundance: .
j_gene: TRBJ2-4
d_gene: .
CDR3nt: TGTGCCAGCAGGGCGGTGGTAGGACTCGCCAAAAACATTCAGTACTTC
CDR3aa: CASRAVVGLAKNIQYF

v_gene: TRBV12-5
abundance: few
j_gene: TRBJ1-2
d_gene: .
CDR3nt: TGTGCTAGTGGTTTGATGGGGGGCATTGGCTACACCTTC
CDR3aa: CASGLMGGIGYTF

v_gene: TRBV5-1
abundance: .
j_gene: TRBJ1-1
d_gene: TRBD1
CDR3nt: TGCGCCAGCAGCCCCGGACAGGGGACCGAGGATTTCTTT
CDR3aa: CASSPGQGTEDFF